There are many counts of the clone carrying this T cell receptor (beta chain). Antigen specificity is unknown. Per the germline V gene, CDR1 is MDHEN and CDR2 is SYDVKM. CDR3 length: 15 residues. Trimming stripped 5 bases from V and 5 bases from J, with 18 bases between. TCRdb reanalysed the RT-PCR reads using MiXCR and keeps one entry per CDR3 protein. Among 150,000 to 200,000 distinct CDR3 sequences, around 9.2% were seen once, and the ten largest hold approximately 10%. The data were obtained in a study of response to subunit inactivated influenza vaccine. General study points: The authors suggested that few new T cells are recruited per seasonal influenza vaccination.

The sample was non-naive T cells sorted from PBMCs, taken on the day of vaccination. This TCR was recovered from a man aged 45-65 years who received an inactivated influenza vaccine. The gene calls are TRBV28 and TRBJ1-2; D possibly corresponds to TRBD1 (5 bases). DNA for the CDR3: TGTGCCAGCAGTACCGTACGCAGGGATGTGTATGGCTACACCTTC. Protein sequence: CASSTVRRDVYGYTF.